These T cell receptor beta chains were read from a single sample in a study of blood T cell repertoires in COVID-19. The repertoire was sequenced with immunoSEQ multiplex PCR; TCRdb's copy has only in-frame clones and lacks some. The sample has about 160,000 clones; around 90% are singletons. Sequencing input: peripheral blood. The source is a woman aged 60 to 75 who had recovered from COVID-19. Both conserved end residues are part of each CDR3. D genes are given only for firm matches.

D: .; V: TRBV18; CDR3: CASSHAGSTNEQFF
D: .; V: TRBV19; CDR3: CASSMVPGRIETQYF
D: .; V: TRBV3-1/TRBV3-2; CDR3: CASSLRVMNTEAFF
D: TRBD1; V: TRBV27; CDR3: CASSRDRGHTGELFF
D: .; V: TRBV6-5; CDR3: CASSYVQDTEAFF
D: .; V: TRBV5-1; CDR3: CASSLQNLPGANVLTF
D: TRBD1; V: TRBV7-9; CDR3: CARGQDGVNTGELFF
D: TRBD1; V: TRBV5-1; CDR3: CASSGDSSGANVLTF
D: .; V: TRBV18; CDR3: CASSSPGVYGYTF
D: .; V: TRBV2; CDR3: CASSVQAYYGYTF
D: TRBD1; V: TRBV3-1/TRBV3-2; CDR3: CASSQRGGRRQPQHF
D: .; V: TRBV5-4; CDR3: CASSLYADTQYF
D: TRBD2; V: TRBV7-2; CDR3: CASSFRLAGGNEQFF
D: .; V: TRBV28; CDR3: CASSQGPTYEQYF
D: .; V: TRBV6-4; CDR3: CASSASGVANTGELFF
D: .; V: TRBV9; CDR3: CASSVPIDGVSTDTQYF
D: TRBD1; V: TRBV27; CDR3: CASSTQTGFNEQYF
D: TRBD2; V: TRBV3-1/TRBV3-2; CDR3: CASSQVLMGGFRNEQFF
D: .; V: TRBV4-1; CDR3: CASSPVPRGGFNYGYTF
D: .; V: TRBV5-5; CDR3: CASSLAAEEQYF
D: TRBD1; V: TRBV7-2; CDR3: CASSFTGGSGNTIYF
D: TRBD2; V: TRBV28; CDR3: CASSLYISSGGAADTQYF
D: .; V: TRBV11-2; CDR3: CASSFAGGDGYTF
D: TRBD2; V: TRBV9; CDR3: CASSRPGGYEQYF
D: TRBD1; V: TRBV3-1/TRBV3-2; CDR3: CASSSLEGTGVGYTF
D: .; V: TRBV5-1; CDR3: CASSPGIRAWSSTDTQYF
D: TRBD1; V: TRBV24-1; CDR3: CATSDRQGETQETQYF
D: .; V: TRBV5-1; CDR3: CASSSGANTGELFF
D: TRBD2; V: TRBV5-1; CDR3: CASSFGGGGAEEQFF
D: TRBD1; V: TRBV5-1; CDR3: CASSFDRGEPQHF
D: .; V: TRBV5-8; CDR3: CASSLGAEPGTGELFF
D: TRBD1; V: TRBV11-2; CDR3: CATSLGGDRGRHEQYF
D: .; V: TRBV3-1/TRBV3-2; CDR3: CASSQGIWTPLTYEQYF
D: .; V: TRBV9; CDR3: CASSPSPVSGANVLTF
D: .; V: TRBV5-1; CDR3: CASSEGRTGTSTDTQYF
D: TRBD2; V: TRBV2; CDR3: CASSDPAGGFSQYF
D: .; V: TRBV2; CDR3: CASTRDTQGQPQHF
D: TRBD1; V: TRBV7-9; CDR3: CASSSPRDRAVVGYTF
D: .; V: TRBV10-1; CDR3: CASKGNYSNQPQHF
D: TRBD1; V: TRBV28; CDR3: CASSINPGQARGYTF
D: .; V: TRBV5-1; CDR3: CASSSQASNSPLHF
D: .; V: TRBV5-1; CDR3: CASSLSRPGTDTQYF
D: TRBD1; V: TRBV19; CDR3: CASTPNPTGEGYTF
D: .; V: TRBV14; CDR3: CASSLGGQGANVLTF
D: .; V: TRBV25-1; CDR3: CASSVGNEQFF
D: TRBD2; V: TRBV6-2/TRBV6-3; CDR3: CASSSGLAGHNEQFF
D: TRBD1; V: TRBV5-6; CDR3: CASSAMDRDYEKLFF
D: .; V: TRBV7-9; CDR3: CASSGQGQETQYF